This T cell receptor (beta chain) was captured by sequencing in a study of radiotherapy plus CTLA-4 blockade in lung cancer. Trimming at V came to 1 base and at J to 1 base, leaving 3 bases not matched to a gene. Germline CDR1 is SGDLS and CDR2 is YYNGEE. The CDR3 length is 16 residues. Study-level findings and limits: After treatment with radiotherapy plus ipilimumab, TCR clones that came from the tumor expanded in blood.

Concerning this clone itself: Its target is not known.

Focal radiation was given together with CTLA-4 blockade (ipilimumab) to patients with chemo-refractory metastatic non-small-cell lung cancer. TCRdb's table, derived via immunoSEQ multiplex PCR, lists solely in-frame clones and lacks some. The data contain more than 90,000 clones, roughly 88% of them seen just once; the ten biggest clones take up 4% to 6%. The gene calls are TRBV9 and TRBJ2-1; 9 nucleotides match TRBD2. The material sequenced was peripheral blood, taken from a patient treated with radiotherapy plus ipilimumab. This TCR was recovered from a human donor with non-small cell lung cancer that progressed on radiotherapy plus ipilimumab. CDR3 coding DNA: TGTGCCAGCAGCGTAAGGCGGGAGGGGTCCTACAATGAGCAGTTCTTC. As protein: CASSVRREGSYNEQFF.